This TCR beta chain was sequenced in a study of T cell responses to AZD1222 COVID-19 vaccine. Clones were read by immunoSEQ multiplex PCR, and TCRdb kept only the in-frame ones, dropping some. Here the sample spans 140,000 to 150,000 clones, approximately 91% being singletons. Whole-study findings and limits: Females outnumbered males among donors, who were mostly white British; clonal diversity was possibly underestimated. Nearly half of spike-specific TCRs reportedly target variant regions that are unmutated in the B.1.351 and B.1.1.7 variants. Repertoires were obtained solely post-peak T cell response. There were vaccine-associated CD4 TCRs across spike, dominant at 160-218 and 743-854.

Trimming removed 5 bases at V and 3 bases at J, with 19 bases between. Germline V gene sequence: CDR1 MNHEY, CDR2 SMNVEV (reference sequence). This CDR3 comprises 16 residues. With respect to this clone: What it binds is not known.

The specimen comprised peripheral blood, sampled 28 days after the second AZD1222 dose. This TCR was sampled from an adult who received the AZD1222 COVID-19 vaccine. V and J are TRBV27 and TRBJ1-1; TRBD1 might be the D (6 bases). CDR3 bases: TGTGCCAGCAGTGAAGACAGGTGGCGAGGGGACACTGAAGCTTTCTTT. Translating gives CASSEDRWRGDTEAFF.